The sequence of this T cell receptor beta chain was determined in a study of untreated major depressive disorder. Study-level findings and limits: CD4+ T cells from depressed patients used TRBV05-01 (Vbeta 5.1) more often than controls.

Trimming cost V 6 bases and J 5 bases; bases outside gene matches: 7. In germline, CDR1 is MGHDK, CDR2 SYGVNS. This CDR3 comprises 14 residues. No current or lifetime mood disorder and depressive symptom score of 5 or less defined controls. Measured with immunoSEQ multiplex PCR; TCRdb has only the in-frame clones, and not every one. Counted here are tens of thousands of clones, 90% to 95% occurring once; the ten biggest clones make up 0.3% to 0.4%. Concerning this clone: Its antigen is not known.

V usage is TRBV25-1 and J usage is TRBJ2-1; 7 bases map to TRBD2. The sequenced sample consisted of CD4+ T cells from PBMCs. The sequence was obtained from a man aged 25-45 years in good health. Written as DNA, the CDR3 is TGTGCCAGCAGATCAGCGGGATCGAACAATGAGCAGTTCTTC. It is translated as CASRSAGSNNEQFF.